Listed here are 3 T cell receptor beta chains from one sample, sequenced in a study of CXCR3-negative and CXCR3-positive naive CD8 T cells. Overall study results and limits: More hydrophobic TRB CDR3s occurred in CXCR3-positive than in CXCR3-negative naive cells.

UMI-labeled 5' RACE yielded the TRB cDNA libraries. Each CDR3 protein gets one entry in TCRdb, which reprocessed the 5' RACE reads and gives no DNA. This sample's clone table lists 150,000 to 170,000 distinct CDR3 sequences. These receptors have no known antigen. The source material was naive CXCR3+ CD8+ T cells from blood. Subset of the sample: CD45RO-CCR7+CD27+CD95- naive CD8+ T cells expressing CXCR3 (TNR3+). Source of these receptors: a human donor in good health. Some clones in this sample may be carry-over from other donors' samples.

The genes are TRBV6-5 and TRBJ2-7; TCRdb's assignment of TRBD1 cannot be checked, as there is no DNA. Per germline, CDR1 MNHEY and CDR2 SVGAGI. The CDR3 extends over 14 amino acids. CDR3 sequence: CASSYFRTGYEQYF.

The J gene is TRBJ2-7, the V gene TRBV27; the D call of TRBD1 rests on TCRdb alone, since no DNA is present to check it. The CDR3 has 14 amino acids. Germline CDR1 is MNHEY and CDR2 is SMNVEV (reference sequence). CDR3: CASSLSAWGDEQYF.

The V and J genes are TRBV27 and TRBJ1-3; as DNA is missing, the TRBD1 call by TCRdb cannot be tested. From germline, CDR1 is MNHEY and CDR2 SMNVEV (reference sequence). The CDR3 extends over 15 amino acids. CDR3 region: CASSLHRGSGNTIYF.